A selection of T cell receptor beta chains follows, all from one sample in a study of blood T cell repertoires in COVID-19. Assay used: immunoSEQ multiplex PCR; TCRdb lists only in-frame clones, some missing. The sample has nearly 45,000 clones, 60% to 80% seen once. The sequenced sample was peripheral blood. Receptor source: an older man with acute or convalescent COVID-19. Both conserved end residues are trimmed from each CDR3. Fields, in order: clone size, J gene, V gene, D gene, CDR3 protein. The D gene is left open where the match is weak. Clone size is not always given. Where it is, it says once, few, many or a class for expanded clones.

>few|TRBJ1-2|TRBV29-1|TRBD1
SVLGQGTFVGYT
>.|TRBJ1-1|TRBV5-4|TRBD1
ASSPGQGAEAF
>.|TRBJ1-6|TRBV2|TRBD1
ASSGYSTGGSSPLH
>.|TRBJ2-1|TRBV6-5|.
ASSLTSNNEQF
>many|TRBJ1-2|TRBV4-1|.
ASSQEGEGLNYGYT
>.|TRBJ2-6|TRBV7-2|.
ATDRGSGANVLT
>.|TRBJ1-2|TRBV7-2|.
ASSLGLADGYT
>.|TRBJ1-6|TRBV6-2/TRBV6-3|TRBD1
ASSPRQGRVNSPLH
>once|TRBJ2-7|TRBV29-1|TRBD1
SVESNQGVNEQY
>.|TRBJ1-2|TRBV7-2|.
ASSFARGAYGYT
>.|TRBJ2-1|TRBV6-5|.
ASRTAGSRRNEQF
>few|TRBJ1-2|TRBV19|.
ASSMLTGYGYT
>.|TRBJ1-5|TRBV19|TRBD1
ASSSDRGRGKQPQH
>few|TRBJ2-7|TRBV4-1|.
ASSHPGVNEQY
>.|TRBJ2-1|TRBV7-8|TRBD2
ASSTGRGGAEQF
>.|TRBJ2-1|TRBV7-2|TRBD1
ASSPKRGLWNEQF
>.|TRBJ1-5|TRBV24-1|.
ATRLTHKSRGNQPQH
>.|TRBJ1-1|TRBV5-1|TRBD1
ASSDRGVNTEAF
>.|TRBJ1-5|TRBV7-2|.
ASSSRDSNQPQH
>.|TRBJ2-7|TRBV28|TRBD1
ASSLWTGMREQY
>.|TRBJ2-3|TRBV6-1|TRBD1
ASSDPPGQGTDTQY
>.|TRBJ1-4|TRBV28|.
ASSPGLRAGNEKLF
>.|TRBJ2-7|TRBV4-2|.
ASSPKIGGPYEQY
>once|TRBJ2-1|TRBV13|TRBD2
ASSLSPSGGAVNEQF
>.|TRBJ1-3|TRBV6-2/TRBV6-3|.
ASSKGNRLNTIY